What follows describes a single T cell receptor beta chain. Its antigen is unidentified. This specimen belongs to a study of CXCR3-negative and CXCR3-positive naive CD8 T cells. Study-level findings and limits: Naive cells that were CXCR3-negative or CXCR3-positive used TRBV-TRBJ genes alike, while memory cells diverged. Memory CD8+ cells showed much lower diversity, while both naive subsets displayed comparably high diversity.

CDR3 length: 15 amino acids. Per the germline V gene, CDR1 is LNHNV and CDR2 is YYDKDF (reference sequence). cDNA libraries for TRB were generated by 5' RACE incorporating UMI labels. One entry per CDR3 protein, without DNA, is what TCRdb gives after re-calling the 5' RACE reads. Its clone listing holds approximately 9,700 distinct CDR3 sequences. Naive cells were sorted as CD45RO-, CCR7+, CD27+ and CD95-. The genes are TRBV15 and TRBJ2-5; TCRdb reports TRBD2, a call that lacks DNA to check it against. Sequenced: naive CXCR3- CD8+ T cells from blood. As for subset: CD45RO-CCR7+CD27+CD95- naive CD8+ T cells lacking CXCR3 (TNR3-). The TCR was taken from a human donor in good health. Some clones in this sample may be carry-over from other donors' samples. This chain's CDR3 is CATLSPSSPQETQYF.